What follows are 27 T cell receptor beta chains derived from one specimen sequenced in a study of blood T cell repertoires in COVID-19 (TCRdb year 2020). Library preparation employed the immunoSEQ multiplex PCR assay. TCRdb obtained this table from immuneACCESS and retained in-frame rearrangements with V and J assigned. These tables miss some clones; where compared with another copy, unresolved V genes account for less than half of the shortfall, and the remainder is unexplained. Recorded for this sample are 55,000 to 65,000 clones; around 80% of them occurred a single time. In total, the top ten clones hold 4.5% to 7% of the sample. Sequencing was carried out using peripheral blood. Every receptor here comes from a woman in her sixties with acute or convalescent COVID-19.

The chain uses TRBV18 and TRBJ1-5; D is unclear. This CDR3 has 15 amino acids. The germline CDR1 and CDR2 sequences are KGHSH and LQKENI. V lost 0 bases to trimming and J lost 2 bases, with 8 bases between them. This CDR3 is CASSPPGSGNQPQHF. CDR3 DNA sequence: TGTGCCAGCTCACCACCGGGGAGCGGCAATCAGCCCCAGCATTTT.

The chain carries TRBV9 and TRBJ1-1; D is perhaps TRBD1 (5 bases). The CDR3 has 15 residues. The V end lost 0 bases, the J end lost 8 bases, and 17 bases lay between the germline ends. CDR1 SGDLS and CDR2 YYNGEE come from the germline V gene. In DNA, the CDR3 is TGTGCCAGCAGCGTAGGGTTGCGGGGGACCGGGGAAGCTTTCTTT. Protein product: CASSVGLRGTGEAFF.

V is TRBV19 and J is TRBJ1-3; TRBD1 is a possible D gene (6 bases). In germline, CDR1 is LNHDA, CDR2 SQIVND (reference sequence). V lost 7 bases and J 8 bases, leaving 21 bases between the germline ends. The CDR3 sequence is 15 residues long. The CDR3 reads CASTRGARGLDTIYF. CDR3 coding DNA: TGTGCCAGTACCCGGGGTGCCAGGGGCCTTGACACCATATATTTT.

Concerning this clone itself: One junction end does not reproduce the germline sequence, and a read error may be involved. The rearrangement uses TRBV6-5 and TRBJ1-4, with 7 bases that match TRBD1. The germline V gene has CDR1 MNHEY and CDR2 SVGAGI. The CDR3 spans 13 residues. This chain's CDR3 is CAGGQRLNEKLFF. CDR3 sequence (DNA): TGTGCCGGGGGACAGAGGCTAAATGAGAAACTGTTTTTT.

The chain is built from TRBV10-3 and TRBJ2-2; 11 nucleotides line up with TRBD1. Trimming took 7 bases from V and 5 from J; bases not matched to a gene: 3. The germline gives CDR1 ENHRY, CDR2 SYGVKD. The CDR3 runs 14 residues. The CDR3 coding sequence is TGTGCCATCAAGGGGACAGGGGGAACCGGGGAGCTGTTTTTT. Amino acid sequence: CAIKGTGGTGELFF.

This chain joins TRBV7-9 and TRBJ1-4; perhaps TRBD1 as D (5 bases). Germline values: CDR1 SEHNR, CDR2 FQNEAQ (reference sequence). This CDR3 has 14 amino acids. Between the trimmed V and J ends, which lost 4 bases and 11 bases, there was a span of 17 bases. This CDR3 reads CASSSPGGTWKLFF. CDR3 bases: TGTGCCAGCAGCTCTCCGGGGGGGACGTGGAAACTGTTTTTT.

V is TRBV19 and J is TRBJ1-1, with a weak D call TRBD1 (6 bases). The germline V gene encodes CDR1 LNHDA and CDR2 SQIVND (reference sequence). V gave up 8 bases and J gave up 2 bases, with 21 bases separating them. The CDR3 covers 16 residues. As DNA, the CDR3 is TGTGCCAGTGAAGGGTATAGCCAGGGGCCAAACACTGAAGCTTTCTTT. As protein: CASEGYSQGPNTEAFF.

This chain links TRBV9 with TRBJ1-4; 8 bases line up with TRBD1. CDR1 is SGDLS, CDR2 YYNGEE, per germline. With V trimmed by 3 bases and J by 2 bases, 6 bases remained unmatched. The CDR3 has 16 amino acids. CDR3: CASSGTGGYTNEKLFF. The CDR3, as DNA: TGTGCCAGCAGCGGTACAGGGGGGTATACTAATGAAAAACTGTTTTTT.

The rearrangement uses TRBV19 and TRBJ2-6; D might be TRBD1 (7 bases). The CDR3 loop spans 18 amino acids. V lost 1 base to trimming and J lost 0 bases, with 13 bases between them. Germline V gene lookup returns CDR1 LNHDA and CDR2 SQIVND (reference sequence). CDR3 sequence reads: CASSIVAGGLSGANVLTF. CDR3 sequence (DNA): TGTGCCAGTAGTATAGTTGCAGGGGGGCTCTCTGGGGCCAACGTCCTGACTTTC.

A few counts support this clone. Within the sample, other DNA sequences also encode this same CDR3. J is TRBJ2-3 and V is TRBV5-4; TRBD1 agrees at 10 bases. Germline trimming cut 4 bases from V and 3 bases from J; bases unmatched to any gene: 8. This CDR3 region has 16 residues. Germline CDR1 and CDR2: SGHNT and YYREEE (reference sequence). The CDR3 protein is CASSKGQGRGTDTQYF. The CDR3 DNA reads as TGTGCCAGCAGCAAGGGACAGGGGAGAGGAACAGATACGCAGTATTTT.

The chain employs TRBV3-1 (or the pseudogene TRBV3-2) and TRBJ2-3; 9 positions agree with TRBD1. Germline V lookup: CDR1 LGHDT, CDR2 YNNKEL (reference sequence). With 3 bases clipped from V and 2 bases from J, the junction kept 3 bases outside the gene matches. The CDR3 runs to 15 residues. CDR3 sequence: CASSHDRGFTDTQYF. CDR3 DNA sequence: TGTGCCAGCAGCCACGACAGGGGGTTCACAGATACGCAGTATTTT.

This sequence joins TRBV7-9 and TRBJ2-3; TRBD2 is a possible D gene (5 bases). Germline lookup yields CDR1 SEHNR and CDR2 FQNEAQ (reference sequence). CDR3 length equals 14 residues. V lost 4 bases, J lost 2 bases, and 10 bases lay in between. CDR3 sequence reads: CASSSPGNTDTQYF. In nucleotides, the CDR3 is TGTGCCAGCAGCTCCCCGGGGAACACAGATACGCAGTATTTT.

The gene calls are TRBV3-1 (or the pseudogene TRBV3-2) and TRBJ2-4; weak D call: TRBD2 (6 bases). CDR3 size: 16 residues. The germline CDR1 and CDR2 sequences are LGHDT and YNNKEL (reference sequence). V lost 0 bases to trimming and J lost 8 bases, with 17 bases between them. Here the CDR3 DNA reads TGTGCCAGCAGCCAAGAGTTGGAGGGGCTCGGAGACATTCAGTACTTC. Its translation is CASSQELEGLGDIQYF.

V usage is TRBV25-1 and J usage is TRBJ1-2, with D possibly TRBD1 on 5 matching bases. Trimming removed 4 bases from V and 7 bases from J, with 7 bases in between. Germline V lookup: CDR1 MGHDK, CDR2 SYGVNS. This CDR3 spans 11 amino acids. The CDR3 sequence: CASSVQGGYTF. CDR3 nucleotide sequence: TGTGCCAGCAGTGTTCAGGGTGGCTACACCTTC.

This chain connects TRBV3-1 (or the pseudogene TRBV3-2) to TRBJ2-3; TRBD1 matches 7 bases. The ends lost 4 bases at V and 0 bases at J; junction bases unmatched: 4. Germline V gene sequence: CDR1 LGHDT, CDR2 YNNKEL (reference sequence). CDR3 length: 15 residues. In DNA form, the CDR3 reads TGTGCCAGCAGCCCGGGACAGCTTAGCACAGATACGCAGTATTTT. Its translation is CASSPGQLSTDTQYF.

The chain combines TRBV5-1 with TRBJ2-3; no firm D call. V shed 0 bases and J shed 4 bases, with 6 bases lying between them. Germline V gene lookup returns CDR1 SGHRS and CDR2 YFSETQ. The length of the CDR3 is 13 residues. CDR3 in DNA: TGCGCCAGCAGCTTGGCCGGAGCAGATACGCAGTATTTT. Its translation: CASSLAGADTQYF.

The chain carries TRBV6-6 and TRBJ2-3, with TRBD2 as a possible D gene (5 bases). Germline CDR1 MNHNY, CDR2 SVGAGI (reference sequence). The CDR3 covers 13 residues. V dropped 8 bases and J dropped 1 base, with 10 bases sitting between them. CDR3 DNA: TGTGCCAGCCGGGAAAGCGGCACAGATACGCAGTATTTT. Translated, it gives CASRESGTDTQYF.

This rearrangement joins TRBV5-6 to TRBJ1-5; 8 bases agree with TRBD1. This CDR3 has 18 amino acids. In germline, CDR1 is SGHDT, CDR2 YYEEEE. V lost 4 bases and J lost 2; bases outside the gene matches: 14. The CDR3 loop is CASSQRRSGTGGNQPQHF. The CDR3 region has the DNA TGTGCCAGCAGCCAACGCCGTTCCGGGACAGGAGGCAATCAGCCCCAGCATTTT. Drawing the rest from reference TRBV5-6 and TRBJ1-5, the complete variable domain is DAGVTQSPTHLIKTRGQQVTLRCSPKSGHDTVSWYQQALGQGPQFIFQYYEEEERQRGNFPDRFSGHQFPNYSSELNVNALLLGDSALYLCASSQRRSGTGGNQPQHFGDGTRLSIL.

This clone was observed a single time. The gene calls are TRBV25-1 and TRBJ1-1; D remains ambiguous. Trimming took off 7 bases at V and 0 bases at J, with 9 bases between the two ends. The CDR3 runs 13 residues. Germline values: CDR1 MGHDK, CDR2 SYGVNS. The CDR3 DNA is TGTGCCAGCATCAGTAATTTGAACACTGAAGCTTTCTTT. It translates to CASISNLNTEAFF.

The chain couples TRBV5-4 to TRBJ1-1; maybe TRBD1 (6 bases). Trimming stripped 9 bases from V and 4 bases from J, with 16 bases between. The germline gives CDR1 SGHNT, CDR2 YYREEE (reference sequence). The CDR3 spans 13 residues. The CDR3 DNA is TGTGCCACCCTAACAGGGTCGGGCACTGAAGCTTTCTTT. Encoded protein: CATLTGSGTEAFF.

The genes are TRBV9 and TRBJ2-3; 8 nucleotides match TRBD1. This CDR3 has 15 amino acids. Trimming cost V 4 bases and J 3 bases; bases outside gene matches: 7. The germline CDR1 and CDR2 sequences are SGDLS and YYNGEE. Here the CDR3 DNA reads TGTGCCAGCAGCTTCGGACAGGGTGGAACAGATACGCAGTATTTT. Its protein is CASSFGQGGTDTQYF.

This chain connects TRBV6-5 to TRBJ1-3; 7 bases map to TRBD1. Trimming cost V 0 bases and J 4 bases; bases outside gene matches: 6. Germline CDR1 and CDR2: MNHEY and SVGAGI. CDR3 length: 16 amino acids. For the CDR3, the DNA is TGTGCCAGCAGTTACTCGTGGAGGGGGCTCGGAAACACCATATATTTT. Residues: CASSYSWRGLGNTIYF.

The rearrangement uses TRBV7-3 and TRBJ1-2, with TRBD1 identical over 7 bases. After removal of 1 base from V and 14 bases from J, the junction contained 10 bases not matched to a gene. This CDR3 has 13 amino acids. Germline V CDR1 and CDR2: SGHTA, FQGTGA. The CDR3: CASSLIGGQILTF. CDR3 DNA: TGTGCCAGCAGCTTAATAGGGGGACAGATTTTAACCTTC.

The table lists this clone with a count of one. The chain combines TRBV19 with TRBJ1-1; tentative D call: TRBD1 (5 bases). The CDR3 runs to 14 residues. Deletions cut 7 bases from V and 0 bases from J, with 12 bases between. Germline CDR1 reads LNHDA; CDR2 reads SQIVND (reference sequence). In nucleotides, the CDR3 is TGTGCCAGTATACAGGCGCCCATGAACACTGAAGCTTTCTTT. Residues: CASIQAPMNTEAFF.

This clone was recorded once. The J gene is TRBJ2-3, the V gene TRBV7-3; D remains ambiguous. V was trimmed by 5 bases and J by 0 bases, leaving 6 bases between them. Germline assignment: CDR1 SGHTA and CDR2 FQGTGA. The CDR3 is 13 amino acids. CDR3 amino acids: CASSPTSTDTQYF. Here the CDR3 DNA reads TGTGCCAGCAGCCCAACTAGCACAGATACGCAGTATTTT.

V gene TRBV9 combines with J gene TRBJ1-1; the match to TRBD1 covers 7 bases. Germline V gives CDR1 SGDLS, CDR2 YYNGEE. The CDR3 length is 16 residues. V shed 4 bases and J 4 bases; nucleotides not matched to a gene: 13. CDR3 nucleotide sequence: TGTGCCAGCAGCCCAGCCCGAAGGGGGCAGCTCACTGAAGCTTTCTTT. It codes for CASSPARRGQLTEAFF.

The chain joins TRBV6-5 to TRBJ1-2, with D possibly TRBD1 on 5 matching bases. The germline V and J ends were trimmed by 0 bases and 4 bases, with 6 bases remaining between them. Germline CDR1 reads MNHEY; CDR2 reads SVGAGI. The CDR3 contains 13 residues. The CDR3 loop is CASSYSGGYGYTF. In nucleotides, the CDR3 is TGTGCCAGCAGTTACTCGGGGGGCTATGGCTACACCTTC.